This T cell receptor (beta chain) derives from a study of T cells in Graves' hyperthyroidism and ophthalmopathy. Study at large: Pretreatment peripheral blood was obtained at initial diagnosis.

CDR3 length equals 15 residues. Germline assignment: CDR1 MNHEY and CDR2 SMNVEV (reference sequence). V shed 8 bases, J shed 5 bases, and the junction held 11 bases outside the gene matches. Amplification targeted TCR beta CDR3 regions from RNA transcripts. The HTBI set primed first-round TCR CDR3 RT-PCR. TCRdb processed the multiplex PCR reads anew with MiXCR; each CDR3 protein has one entry. The profile shows roughly 500,000 distinct CDR3 sequences, approximately 13% of them singletons. The PBMCs were sourced from fresh peripheral blood (approximately 10 ml). This clonotype was picked up a small number of times.

Sequences were obtained from blood. This chain uses TRBV27 with TRBJ2-2, with 7 bases fitting TRBD1. The clonotype was recovered from a woman under 40 with Graves' hyperthyroidism that later progressed to Graves' ophthalmopathy. CDR3 DNA sequence: TGTGCCAGCCGATCGTTAACAGGGGATACCGGGGAGCTGTTTTTT. Encoded protein: CASRSLTGDTGELFF.